This TCR beta chain comes out of a study of shared clonotypes between healthy human individuals. The germline V gene encodes CDR1 MNHEY and CDR2 SVGAGI. Trimming took off 6 bases at V and 8 bases at J, with 16 bases between the two ends. CDR3 length: 14 residues. TCRdb's copy holds only in-frame clones and misses some; the assay was immunoSEQ multiplex PCR. The sample yields 2,500,000 or so clones, about 92% seen once. This sequence was found in a man aged 18 to 29 in good health. Sequenced: naive CD4+ T cells sorted from blood. Subset denoted: CD45RA+ positively selected. This chain connects TRBV6-5 to TRBJ1-4; tentatively, D is TRBD1 (6 bases). CDR3 sequence: CASRITGTREKLFF. The CDR3 bases are TGTGCCAGCAGGATTACAGGGACACGCGAAAAACTGTTTTTT.